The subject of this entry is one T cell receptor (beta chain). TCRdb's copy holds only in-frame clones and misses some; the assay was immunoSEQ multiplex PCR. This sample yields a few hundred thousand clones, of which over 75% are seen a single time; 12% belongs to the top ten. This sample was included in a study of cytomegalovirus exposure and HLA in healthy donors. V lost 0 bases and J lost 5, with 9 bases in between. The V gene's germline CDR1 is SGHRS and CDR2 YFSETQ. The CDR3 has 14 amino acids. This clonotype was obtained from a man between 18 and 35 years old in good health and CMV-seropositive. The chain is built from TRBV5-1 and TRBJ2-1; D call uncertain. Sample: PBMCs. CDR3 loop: CASSLVGMNNEQFF. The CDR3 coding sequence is TGCGCCAGCAGCTTGGTAGGGATGAACAATGAGCAGTTCTTC.